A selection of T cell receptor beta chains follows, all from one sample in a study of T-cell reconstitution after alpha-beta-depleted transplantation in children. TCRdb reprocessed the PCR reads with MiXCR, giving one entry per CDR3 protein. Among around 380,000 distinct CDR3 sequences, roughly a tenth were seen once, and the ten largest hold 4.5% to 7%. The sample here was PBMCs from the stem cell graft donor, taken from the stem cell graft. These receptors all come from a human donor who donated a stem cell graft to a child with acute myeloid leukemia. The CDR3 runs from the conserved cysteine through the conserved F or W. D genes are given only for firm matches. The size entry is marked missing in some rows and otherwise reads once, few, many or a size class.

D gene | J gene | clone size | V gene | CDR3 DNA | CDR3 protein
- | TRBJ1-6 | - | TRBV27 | TGTGCCAGCAGTTTATCGGCTTATTCACCCCTCCACTTT | CASSLSAYSPLHF
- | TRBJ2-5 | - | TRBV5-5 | TGTGCCAGCAGCTGGGAGCTCGGGGTTAGCCAAGAGACCCAGTACTTC | CASSWELGVSQETQYF
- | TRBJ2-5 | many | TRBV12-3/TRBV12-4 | TGTGCCAGCAGTCAGGTTGGGGGGCTGCAAGAGACCCAGTACTTC | CASSQVGGLQETQYF
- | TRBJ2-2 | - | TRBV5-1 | TGCGCCAGCAGGTTCCAACGACTGGCTGGGGTAATGAACACCGGGGAGCTGTTTTTT | CASRFQRLAGVMNTGELFF
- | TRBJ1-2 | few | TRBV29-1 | TGCAGCGTTGAGGGTCGAGGGTATGGCTACACCTTC | CSVEGRGYGYTF
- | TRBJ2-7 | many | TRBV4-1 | TGCGCCAGCAGCCAAGATGGCTACGAGCAGTACTTC | CASSQDGYEQYF
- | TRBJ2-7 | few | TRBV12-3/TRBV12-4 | TGTGCCAGCAGTCTACGGGACACCTTCTACGAGCAGTACTTC | CASSLRDTFYEQYF
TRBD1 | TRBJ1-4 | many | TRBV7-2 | TGTGCCAGCAGCCCATCCAGCTACCACAGGGGTTGGACAACTAATGAAAAACTGTTTTTT | CASSPSSYHRGWTTNEKLFF
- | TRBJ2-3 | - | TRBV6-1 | TGTGCCAGCAGTGAACGGTGGGAGGCGATCACAGATACGCAGTATTTT | CASSERWEAITDTQYF
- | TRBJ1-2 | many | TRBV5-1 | TGCGCCAGCAGCTTGGAGGGTCCCCTTCTAGGTTCTAACTATGGCTACACCTTC | CASSLEGPLLGSNYGYTF
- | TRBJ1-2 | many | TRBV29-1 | TGCAGCGTTGAACGTATGGGCGGGAGGGGCTACACCTTC | CSVERMGGRGYTF
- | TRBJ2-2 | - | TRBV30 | TGTGGCTGGAGCGAGGGGTGGCGTGACACCGGGGAGCTGTTTTTT | CGWSEGWRDTGELFF
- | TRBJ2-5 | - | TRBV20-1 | TGCAGTGCCAGGAGCGAGGCGGACAGAGGACGGGAGACCCAGTACTTC | CSARSEADRGRETQYF
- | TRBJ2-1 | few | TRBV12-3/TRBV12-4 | TGTGCCAGCAGTTCCCCTCCGCTAGTCGCCAATGAGCAGTTCTTC | CASSSPPLVANEQFF
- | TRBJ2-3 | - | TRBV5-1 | TGCGCCAGCAGCTTGGAGACGGTGACAGATACGCAGTATTTT | CASSLETVTDTQYF
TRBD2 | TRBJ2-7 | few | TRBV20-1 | TGCAGTGCTAGAGATCCTCTAGCGGGAGCCTACGAGCAGTACTTC | CSARDPLAGAYEQYF
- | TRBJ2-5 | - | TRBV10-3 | TGTGCCATCAGTGTGCGGGAGACCCAGTACTTC | CAISVRETQYF
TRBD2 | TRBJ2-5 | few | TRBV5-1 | TGCGCCAGCAGCAGTGCGGGAGAAGAGACCCAGTACTTC | CASSSAGEETQYF
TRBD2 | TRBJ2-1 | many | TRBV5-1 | TGCGCCAGCAGCTCGGAGCGGGAGGTTGAGCAGTTCTTC | CASSSEREVEQFF
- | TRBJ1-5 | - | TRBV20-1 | TGCAGTGCTCGCTCCGGGTCGCAGGGAAATCAGCCCCAGCATTTT | CSARSGSQGNQPQHF
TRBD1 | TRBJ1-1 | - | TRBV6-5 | TGTGCCAGCAGTTACGGGGGACAGAAGAACACTGAAGCTTTCTTT | CASSYGGQKNTEAFF
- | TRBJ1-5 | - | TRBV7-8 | TGTGCCAGCAGCTTATACAATCAGCCCCAGCATTTT | CASSLYNQPQHF